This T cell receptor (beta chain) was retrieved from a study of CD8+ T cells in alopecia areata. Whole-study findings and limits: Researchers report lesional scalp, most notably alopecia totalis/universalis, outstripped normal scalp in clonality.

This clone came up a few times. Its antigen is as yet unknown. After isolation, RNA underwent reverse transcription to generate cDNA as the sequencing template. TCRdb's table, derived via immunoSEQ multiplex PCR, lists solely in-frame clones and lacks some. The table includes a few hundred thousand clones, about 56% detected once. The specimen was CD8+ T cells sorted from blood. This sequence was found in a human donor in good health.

The CDR3 nucleotides read TGCAGCGCTCCCTCACCAGGGGGAGACACCATATATTTT. Its protein product is CSAPSPGGDTIYF. The chain couples TRBV29-1 to TRBJ1-3; 7 bases map to TRBD1. This CDR3 is 13 amino acids long. From germline, CDR1 is SQVTM and CDR2 ANQGSEA. The J segment lost 8 bases and the V segment lost 7 bases, leaving 11 bases of the junction unmatched. The variable domain in full, with the rest retrieved from reference TRBV29-1 and TRBJ1-3, is SAVISQKPSRDICQRGTSLTIQCQVDSQVTMMFWYRQQPGQSLTLIATANQGSEATYESGFVIDKFPISRPNLTFSTLTVSNMSPEDSSIYLCSAPSPGGDTIYFGEGSWLTVV.